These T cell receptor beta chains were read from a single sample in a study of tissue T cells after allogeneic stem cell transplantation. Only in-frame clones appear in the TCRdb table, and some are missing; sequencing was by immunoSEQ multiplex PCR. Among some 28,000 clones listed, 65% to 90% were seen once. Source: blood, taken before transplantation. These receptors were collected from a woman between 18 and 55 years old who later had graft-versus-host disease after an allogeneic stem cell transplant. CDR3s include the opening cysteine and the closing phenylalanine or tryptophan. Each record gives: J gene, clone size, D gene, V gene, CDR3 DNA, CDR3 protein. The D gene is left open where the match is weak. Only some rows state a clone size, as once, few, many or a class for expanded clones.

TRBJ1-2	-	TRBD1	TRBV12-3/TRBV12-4	TGTGCCAGCAGGACGACAGGGAACTATGGCTACACCTTC	CASRTTGNYGYTF
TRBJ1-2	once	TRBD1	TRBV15	TGTGCCACCAGCAGAGATTTAGGGACAGCAGCTAACTATGGCTACACCTTC	CATSRDLGTAANYGYTF
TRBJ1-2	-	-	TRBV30	TGTGCCTGGAGTGTACTATATCCCCATGGCTACACCTTC	CAWSVLYPHGYTF
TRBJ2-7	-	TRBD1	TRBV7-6	TGTGCCAGCAGCTTAGGTGGGACAGGGGGGTACGAGCAGTACTTC	CASSLGGTGGYEQYF
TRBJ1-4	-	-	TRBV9	TGTGCCAGCAGCCAGTATTCGGGGGGAGGTGAAAAACTGTTTTTT	CASSQYSGGGEKLFF
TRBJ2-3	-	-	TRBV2	TGTGCCAGCAGTGAACTATTCAGGGATACGCAGTATTTT	CASSELFRDTQYF
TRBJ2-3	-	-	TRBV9	TGTGCCAGCAGCCGGGGAGATACGCAGTATTTT	CASSRGDTQYF
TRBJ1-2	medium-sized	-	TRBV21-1	TGTGCCAGCAGCAAGACAGGTGGCTACACCTTC	CASSKTGGYTF
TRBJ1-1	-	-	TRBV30	TGTGCCTGGGTAATGGGCACTGAAGCTTTCTTT	CAWVMGTEAFF
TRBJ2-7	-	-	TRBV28	TGTGCCAGCAGTTCCCCCCTCGGCAGCTACGAGCAGTACTTC	CASSSPLGSYEQYF
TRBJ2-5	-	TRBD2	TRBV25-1	TGTGCCAGCAGTGAAAGCGGGAGGGAAAGAGAGACCCAGTACTTC	CASSESGRERETQYF
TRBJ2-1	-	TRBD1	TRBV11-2	TGTGCCAGCAGCTTAGGTTGGACAGGGGAAGATGAGCAGTTCTTC	CASSLGWTGEDEQFF
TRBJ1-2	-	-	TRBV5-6	TGTGCCAGCAGCTCCCCGGGACGTAGCTATGGCTACACCTTC	CASSSPGRSYGYTF
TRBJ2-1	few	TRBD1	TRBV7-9	TGTGCCAGCAGCTTAGGGACAGGATTCTCCTACAATGAGCAGTTCTTC	CASSLGTGFSYNEQFF
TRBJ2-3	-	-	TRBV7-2	TGTGCCAGCAGCCAACGTCTGGCTTCCCATACGCAGTATTTT	CASSQRLASHTQYF
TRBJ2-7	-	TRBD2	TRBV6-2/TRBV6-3	TGTGCCAGCAGTTGGGATTTCGAACTAGCGGAGAACTACGAGCAGTACTTC	CASSWDFELAENYEQYF
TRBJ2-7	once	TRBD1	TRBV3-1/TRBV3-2	TGTGCCAGCAGCCAAGATCCCGGACAGGGGGTACGCGAGCAGTACTTC	CASSQDPGQGVREQYF
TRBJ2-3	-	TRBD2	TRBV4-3	TGCGCCAGCAGCCCGGGACTAGCGGGGGTTGGCACAGATACGCAGTATTTT	CASSPGLAGVGTDTQYF
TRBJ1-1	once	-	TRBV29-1	TGCAGCGTTGACCTTGGCAGGTGGAACACTGAAGCTTTCTTT	CSVDLGRWNTEAFF
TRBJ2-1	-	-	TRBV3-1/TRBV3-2	TGTGCCAGCAGCCAAGAGATGTGGGGGTCCTACAATGAGCAGTTCTTC	CASSQEMWGSYNEQFF
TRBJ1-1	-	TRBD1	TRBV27	TGTGCCAGCAGTGCAACAGGGGGGGAGGCTTTCTTT	CASSATGGEAFF
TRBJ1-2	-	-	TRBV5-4	TGTGCCAGCAGCTTGGGGGGGACCTATGGCTACACCTTC	CASSLGGTYGYTF
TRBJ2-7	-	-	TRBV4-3	TGCGCCAGCAGCCAAGATCGTGGCCGCGCCTACGAGCAGTACTTC	CASSQDRGRAYEQYF
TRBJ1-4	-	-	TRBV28	TGTGCCAGCAGTTTCACAGGTGTTGGCGAAAAACTGTTTTTT	CASSFTGVGEKLFF
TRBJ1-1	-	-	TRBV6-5	TGTGCCAGCAGTTACTCCCCGACAGGTGAAGCTTTCTTT	CASSYSPTGEAFF
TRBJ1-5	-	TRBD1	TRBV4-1	TGCGCCAGCAGCCAGGACGGGACAGGGGGTAATCAGCCCCAGCATTTT	CASSQDGTGGNQPQHF
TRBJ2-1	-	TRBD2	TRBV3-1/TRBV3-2	TGTGCCAGCAGCCAGGCTAGCGGGATGGGGGAGCAGTTCTTC	CASSQASGMGEQFF
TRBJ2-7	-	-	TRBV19	TGTGCCAGTAGCCATAAGAGGACGGAAGCTTACGAGCAGTACTTC	CASSHKRTEAYEQYF
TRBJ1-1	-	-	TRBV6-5	TGTGCCAGCAGTTATGGGGGAACTGAAGCTTTCTTT	CASSYGGTEAFF
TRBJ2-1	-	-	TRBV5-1	TGCGCCAGCAGCATGTACAACGAACCACCACACAATGAGCAGTTCTTC	CASSMYNEPPHNEQFF
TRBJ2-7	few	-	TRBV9	TGTGCCAGCAGCCTTAGAGGGACCATCGACGAGCAGTACTTC	CASSLRGTIDEQYF
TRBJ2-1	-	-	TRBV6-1	TGTGCCAGCAGTGAAGTATGGGAAGGGAAGCCCTACAATGAGCAGTTCTTC	CASSEVWEGKPYNEQFF
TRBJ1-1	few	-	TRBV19	TGTGCCAGTAGTGAGTTTACAGGGAGGCCTGAAGCTTTCTTT	CASSEFTGRPEAFF
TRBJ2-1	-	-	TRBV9	TGTGCCAGCAGCCTAGCCGATGAGCAGTTCTTC	CASSLADEQFF
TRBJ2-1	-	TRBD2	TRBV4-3	TGCGCCAGCAGCCCGGGACTAGCGGACTACAATGAGCAGTTCTTC	CASSPGLADYNEQFF
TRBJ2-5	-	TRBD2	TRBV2	TGTGCCTGCCTTCCGGGACTAGCGGACCAAGAGACCCAGTACTTC	CACLPGLADQETQYF
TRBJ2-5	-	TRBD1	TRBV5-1	TGCGCCAGCAGCTTGGTGACAGGGGAAGAGACCCAGTACTTC	CASSLVTGEETQYF
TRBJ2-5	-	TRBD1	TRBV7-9	TGTGCCAGCAGCTCCCGGGACAGGGCCGCGGAGACCCAGTACTTC	CASSSRDRAAETQYF
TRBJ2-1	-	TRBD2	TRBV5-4	TGTGCCAGCAGCTGGGGACTAGCGGGACTCAATGAGCAGTTCTTC	CASSWGLAGLNEQFF
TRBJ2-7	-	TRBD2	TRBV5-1	TGCGCCAGCAAGGGTGGGTCTAGCGGGAGTTACGAGCAGTACTTC	CASKGGSSGSYEQYF
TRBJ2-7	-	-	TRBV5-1	TGCGCCAGCAGCTTGGCAGGACGGACCTACGAGCAGTACTTC	CASSLAGRTYEQYF
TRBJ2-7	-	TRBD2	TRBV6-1	TGTGCCAGCAGTGAAGCGGGCGCGGGGGACTCAAGCTACGAGCAGTACTTC	CASSEAGAGDSSYEQYF
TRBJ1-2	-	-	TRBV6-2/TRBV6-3	TGTGCCAGCAGTTCCTCGTACTATGGCTACACCTTC	CASSSSYYGYTF
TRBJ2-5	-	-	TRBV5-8	TGTGCCAGCAGCTTGGATCTTAGAGGACGGGACCAGTACTTC	CASSLDLRGRDQYF
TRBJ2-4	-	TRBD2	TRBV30	TGTGCCTGGGGACTAGCGGGGGCCCGAAGCTTGACCAAAAACATTCAGTACTTC	CAWGLAGARSLTKNIQYF
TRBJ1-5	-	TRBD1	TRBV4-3	TGCGCCAGCAGCGAAGACAGGGGTCAGCCCCAGCATTTT	CASSEDRGQPQHF
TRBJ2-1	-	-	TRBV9	TGTGCCAGCAGCGTAGCGGTCGGCAGCGCCTACAATGAGCAGTTCTTC	CASSVAVGSAYNEQFF
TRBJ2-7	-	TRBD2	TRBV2	TGTGCCAGCAGGCCTGGGACTATAAGCTCCTACGAGCAGTACTTC	CASRPGTISSYEQYF
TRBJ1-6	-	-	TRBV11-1	TGTGCCAGCAGCTTACGGGGAAAGAATTCACCCCTCCACTTT	CASSLRGKNSPLHF
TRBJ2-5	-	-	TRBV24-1	TGTGCCACCAGTGACTATGACAGGGAGACCCAGTACTTC	CATSDYDRETQYF
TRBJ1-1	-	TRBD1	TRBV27	TGTGCCAGCAGTTTATCAGGGACAGCGAACACTGAAGCTTTCTTT	CASSLSGTANTEAFF
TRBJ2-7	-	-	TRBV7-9	TGTGCCAGCAGCTTTGGCTCGGGCTACGAGCAGTACTTC	CASSFGSGYEQYF
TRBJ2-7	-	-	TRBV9	TGTGCCAGCAGCGCCGGGGGCGAGCAGTACTTC	CASSAGGEQYF
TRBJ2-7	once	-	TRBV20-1	TGCAGTGGGGAATTTTCCTACGAGCAGTACTTC	CSGEFSYEQYF
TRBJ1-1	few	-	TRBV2	TGTGCCAGCAATAGGGAGACAGTGGGCACTGAAGCTTTCTTT	CASNRETVGTEAFF
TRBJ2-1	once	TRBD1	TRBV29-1	TGCAGCGTTGAAGACCCGGGACAGGGGGCTTACAATGAGCAGTTCTTC	CSVEDPGQGAYNEQFF
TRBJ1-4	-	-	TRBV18	TGTGCCAGCTCACCGGAGGATTCTACCTCCAATGAAAAACTGTTTTTT	CASSPEDSTSNEKLFF
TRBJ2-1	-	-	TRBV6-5	TGTGCCAGCAGTACTGACAGCTATTACAATGAGCAGTTCTTC	CASSTDSYYNEQFF
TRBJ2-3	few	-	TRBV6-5	TGTGCCAGCAGTTACTCAGGGGACATCAGCACAGATACGCAGTATTTT	CASSYSGDISTDTQYF
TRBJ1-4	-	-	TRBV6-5	TGTGCCAGCAGGGGTTCTGGGGGGTTTCGGGAAAAACTGTTTTTT	CASRGSGGFREKLFF